Below are 11 T cell receptor beta chains sequenced from a single sample in a study of PD-1 blockade in classical Hodgkin lymphoma. Data came from immunoSEQ multiplex PCR; TCRdb stores just in-frame clones and leaves some out. This sample has about 47,000 clones; roughly 88% occur once, and the top ten carry roughly 5.3%. Described time point: newly diagnosed, previously untreated cHL patient sample. Sequencing was performed on peripheral blood mononuclear cells (PBMCs). These receptors were collected from a human donor with classical Hodgkin lymphoma.

This chain uses TRBV28 with TRBJ1-5; D is unclear. The V end was cut by 2 bases, the J end by 4 bases, with 6 bases between. Germline V gives CDR1 MDHEN, CDR2 SYDVKM. The CDR3 length is 13 residues. The DNA for the CDR3 is TGTGCCAGCAGTTTAGTAGGGAATCAGCCCCAGCATTTT. Translation gives CASSLVGNQPQHF.

The DNA of the CDR3 is TGTGCCAGCAGTGGCCGATGGGAGCAGTTCTTC. Its translation is CASSGRWEQFF. V is TRBV6-1 and J is TRBJ2-1; D remains unclear. The CDR3 totals 11 residues. The germline CDR1 and CDR2 sequences are MNHNS and SASEGT. V was clipped by 4 bases and J by 10 bases, with 8 bases between them.

V usage is TRBV28 and J usage is TRBJ1-3; a weak D match, TRBD1 (5 bases). Trimming left V 3 bases short and J 5 bases short, with 17 bases between. Germline values: CDR1 MDHEN, CDR2 SYDVKM. The CDR3 spans 16 residues. CDR3 protein: CASSFLALDKRNTIYF. CDR3 sequence (DNA): TGTGCCAGCAGTTTTCTGGCCTTGGACAAGAGAAACACCATATATTTT.

CDR3 residues: CASSLTGIKNEAFF. In DNA, the CDR3 is TGCGCCAGCAGCTTGACAGGGATCAAAAATGAAGCTTTCTTT. V and J are TRBV5-1 and TRBJ1-1; tentatively, D is TRBD1 (6 bases). Trimming pared 1 base from V and 7 bases from J, leaving 14 bases between. In germline, CDR1 is SGHRS, CDR2 YFSETQ. The CDR3 consists of 14 residues.

The CDR3: CASSVDGWADTQYF. The CDR3, as DNA: TGTGCCAGCAGCGTAGACGGGTGGGCAGATACGCAGTATTTT. The gene calls are TRBV9 and TRBJ2-3; no definite D call. Trimming pared 0 bases from V and 4 bases from J, leaving 9 bases between. Germline CDR1 is SGDLS and CDR2 is YYNGEE. The CDR3 is 14 residues long.

The V call is TRBV29-1, the J call TRBJ2-6; D tentatively fits TRBD1 or TRBD2 (5 bases each). CDR1 and CDR2 from the germline V gene are SQVTM and ANQGSEA. The CDR3 covers 17 residues. V lost 0 bases and J 0 bases, leaving 12 bases between the germline ends. CDR3 DNA sequence: TGCAGCGTTGAAGAGGGGACCTGGGGCTCTGGGGCCAACGTCCTGACTTTC. Translation gives CSVEEGTWGSGANVLTF.

This chain uses TRBV19 with TRBJ2-1; 11 bases agree with TRBD1. CDR3 length equals 16 residues. CDR1 and CDR2 (germline): LNHDA, SQIVND (reference sequence). Germline trimming cut 4 bases from V and 6 bases from J; bases unmatched to any gene: 8. The CDR3 bases are TGTGCCAGTAGTACCTCCGGGACAGGGGGTGGCAATGAGCAGTTCTTC. It specifies CASSTSGTGGGNEQFF.

Regarding this clone: One end of the junction varies from germline; a read error may be responsible. The same CDR3 is also encoded by other DNA sequences in this sample. The V call is TRBV6-6, the J call TRBJ1-5; no clear D gene. This CDR3 contains 13 residues. The V gene's germline CDR1 is MNHNY and CDR2 SVGAGI (reference sequence). CDR3 protein: CASSYSLSQPQHF. CDR3 in DNA: TGTGCCAGCAGTTACTCGTTATCTCAGCCCCAACATTTT.

The V call is TRBV27, the J call TRBJ2-7; no firm D call. Germline lookup yields CDR1 MNHEY and CDR2 SMNVEV (reference sequence). Trimming pared 3 bases from V and 2 bases from J, leaving 8 bases between. The CDR3 contains 13 residues. CDR3 in DNA: TGTGCCAGCAGTTTGGAAGGAACCTACGAGCAGTACTTC. This sequence encodes CASSLEGTYEQYF.

J is TRBJ2-5 and V is TRBV7-3; D gene uncertain. In germline, CDR1 is SGHTA, CDR2 FQGTGA. This CDR3 region has 15 residues. V lost 0 bases, J lost 5 bases, and 13 bases lay in between. CDR3 bases: TGTGCCAGCAGCTTAACGGGATCGCCTGGGGAGACCCAGTACTTC. It yields the protein CASSLTGSPGETQYF.

The chain uses TRBV18 and TRBJ1-1, with TRBD1 matching over 9 bases. CDR1 and CDR2 from the germline V gene are KGHSH and LQKENI. This CDR3 contains 14 residues. The trim removed 4 bases at V and 5 bases at J, leaving 5 bases unmatched. CDR3 nucleotides: TGTGCCAGCTCACGGACAGGGGAAGGAACTGAAGCTTTCTTT. This translates into CASSRTGEGTEAFF.